These 14 T cell receptor beta chains were all obtained from the same sample, sequenced in a study of tumor and adjacent non-tumor tissue in lung cancer. TCRbeta libraries were built with three rounds of nested PCR, modified from ARM-PCR. TCRdb re-derived calls from the multiplex PCR reads in MiXCR, one entry per CDR3 protein. The data hold some 120,000 distinct CDR3 sequences, with approximately 71% observed a single time. No cell sorting was done before RNA was extracted from the tissue. Sequencing was carried out using lung tumor tissue. The source of these receptors is a man aged 25-45 years with non-small cell lung cancer.

Points on this clonotype: The junction differs from germline at one of its ends, possibly a read error. The chain uses TRBV20-1 and TRBJ2-1; 10 bases map to TRBD2. The CDR3 totals 17 residues. Germline V gene lookup returns CDR1 DFQATT and CDR2 SNEGSKA (reference sequence). DNA for the CDR3: TGCAGTGCTAGAACCCTGTTAGCGGGGGGATCCTGCAATGAGCAGTTCTTC. Its translation: CSARTLLAGGSCNEQFF.

About this clonotype: Possible read error: a much larger clone is one base away. The chain carries TRBV6-1 and TRBJ2-2; TRBD1 matches at 8 bases. Germline V gene lookup returns CDR1 MNHNS and CDR2 SASEGT. This CDR3 has 17 amino acids. The CDR3 is CASSDQRTGSNTGELSF. The CDR3 nucleotides are TGTGCCAGCAGTGACCAACGGACAGGGAGCAACACCGGGGAGCTGTCTTTT.

This rearrangement joins TRBV7-9 to TRBJ2-7, with D tentatively TRBD1 (5 bases). The CDR3 runs to 17 residues. With 1 base removed from V and 0 bases from J, the gap between germline ends came to 16 bases. In germline, CDR1 is SEHNR, CDR2 FQNEAQ (reference sequence). DNA of the CDR3: TGTGCCAGCAGCTTAGTTGCGGCAGGGCCCTACTCCTACGAGCAGTACTTC. It yields the protein CASSLVAAGPYSYEQYF.

Note on this clonotype: One junction end disagrees with the germline gene, perhaps due to a read error. The chain carries TRBV7-3 and TRBJ2-1; TRBD1 or TRBD2 may be the D gene (5 bases each). CDR1 is SGHTA, CDR2 FQGTGA, per germline. The CDR3 runs 15 residues. As DNA, the CDR3 is TGTGCCAGCAGCTCCGAGGGGTACAATTACAATGAACAGTTCTTC. Encoded protein: CASSSEGYNYNEQFF.

Concerning this clonotype: Germline and junction disagree at one end, which may indicate a read error. This CDR3 reads CASSLEGSGGIYNEQFF. CDR3 coding DNA: TGTGCCAGCAGCTTAGAGGGTAGCGGGGGGATTTACAATGAACAGTTCTTC. The chain joins TRBV11-2 to TRBJ2-1; 10 bases match TRBD2. Germline CDR1 and CDR2: SGHAT and FQNNGV. The CDR3 is made up of 17 amino acids.

Note on this clonotype: One end of the junction varies from germline; a read error may be responsible. This chain connects TRBV20-1 to TRBJ1-2, with TRBD1 matching 8 bases. The CDR3 is 15 amino acids. Germline CDR1 and CDR2: DFQATT and SNEGSKA (reference sequence). CDR3 amino acids: CNARERGQGFGGYTF. The CDR3 DNA reads TGCAATGCTAGAGAGAGAGGACAGGGCTTCGGGGGCTACACCTTC.

Remarks on this clonotype: Compared with germline, one end of the junction differs, possibly owing to a read error. This chain joins TRBV5-1 and TRBJ1-1; TRBD1 matches at 7 bases. Germline lookup yields CDR1 SGHRS and CDR2 YFSETQ. The CDR3 sequence is 16 residues long. The CDR3 DNA sequence: TGCGCCAGCAGCTATGCTTCGGACAGGCGGAACACTGAGGCTCTCTTT. Translation: CASSYASDRRNTEALF.

The J gene is TRBJ2-7, the V gene TRBV28; weak D call: TRBD2 (5 bases). The CDR3 runs to 13 residues. Trimming shortened V by 5 bases and J by 2 bases, and 10 bases separated the two germline ends. Germline values: CDR1 MDHEN, CDR2 SYDVKM. As DNA, the CDR3 is TGTGCCAGCAGTGGCGGGCCTCCCTACGAGCAGTACTTC. It translates to CASSGGPPYEQYF.

Of note for this clonotype: It is likely a read error, because the conserved phenylalanine at the end of the CDR3 is missing. This sequence joins TRBV29-1 and TRBJ2-1; possibly TRBD2 for D (6 bases). Trimming shortened V by 1 base and J by 3 bases, and 7 bases separated the two germline ends. The germline V gene has CDR1 SQVTM and CDR2 ANQGSEA. CDR3 length: 13 residues. The CDR3 nucleotides read TGCAGCGTTGAAGGGACTATCTACAATGAGCAGTTCTCC. This translates into CSVEGTIYNEQFS.

Details on this clonotype: One end of the junction varies from germline; a read error may be responsible. This chain joins TRBV20-1 and TRBJ2-3, with D perhaps matching TRBD1 or TRBD2 (5 bases each). CDR3 length: 11 residues. Germline V lookup: CDR1 DFQATT, CDR2 SNEGSKA (reference sequence). In nucleotides, the CDR3 is TGCGGTGCCAGAGGGGATGATACGCAGTATTTT. Its protein product is CGARGDDTQYF.

The table lists this clonotype with a few counts. One base away lies a much larger clone, so this may be a sequencing read error. V and J are TRBV11-2 and TRBJ1-2; D is unclear. This CDR3 is built from 16 residues. Germline V gene data show CDR1 as SGHAT and CDR2 as FQNNGV. Trimming took off 5 bases at V and 4 bases at J, with 20 bases between the two ends. CDR3 in DNA: TGTGCCAGCAGCCCCGCGTTCGGGCGGGCCGTCTATGGCTACACCTTC. This codes for CASSPAFGRAVYGYTF.

This clonotype was counted at least ten times. The CDR3 spells CSAGQGRNTEAFF. The DNA for the CDR3 is TGCAGCGCCGGACAGGGACGGAACACTGAAGCTTTCTTT. J is TRBJ1-1 and V is TRBV29-1, with 8 bases matching TRBD1. V dropped 7 bases and J dropped 1; count of bases not matched to a gene: 5. Germline V CDR1 and CDR2: SQVTM, ANQGSEA. The length of the CDR3 is 13 residues.

A note on this clonotype: A read error is possible here, since a much larger clone lies one base away. The rearrangement joins TRBV6-5 to TRBJ2-1, with 8 bases aligning to TRBD2. This CDR3 region has 16 residues. CDR1 is MNHEY, CDR2 SVGAGI, per germline. Unmatched junction bases numbered 13, after V lost 7 bases and J lost 5 bases. The CDR3 spells CASNTDSGVLNNEQFF. The CDR3 bases are TGTGCCAGCAATACCGATAGCGGGGTCCTAAACAATGAGCAGTTCTTC.

This clonotype has a single count. At one of its ends the junction is not consistent with the germline gene, which may arise from a read error. This chain links TRBV20-1 with TRBJ2-2; D may be TRBD2 (6 bases). Germline values: CDR1 DFQATT, CDR2 SNEGSKA (reference sequence). This CDR3 contains 15 residues. Here the CDR3 DNA reads TGCAGTGCTAGAGATCTAGCGAGAGACACCGGGGAGCTGTTCTTT. It encodes CSARDLARDTGELFF.